These 5 T cell receptor beta chains originate from one sample sequenced in a study of metastatic and nonmetastatic thyroid tumors. None of the patients had undergone any treatment ahead of thyroid surgery. TCRdb re-called the PCR reads via MiXCR. The sample has 6,000 to 8,500 clones, more than 2.5% seen once. The sample was tumor tissue. These receptors all stem from a female donor with papillary thyroid cancer or a benign thyroid nodule (not recorded which). Some clones in this sample may be carry-over from other donors' samples.

Many counts were recorded for this clone. The J gene is TRBJ1-5, the V gene TRBV7-9; unclear D gene. Trimming left V 1 base short and J 3 bases short, with 10 bases between. CDR1 and CDR2 from the germline V gene are SEHNR and FQNEAQ (reference sequence). The CDR3 loop spans 15 amino acids. The CDR3 DNA follows: TGTGCCAGCAGCTTAGAAAGTGGGGACAATCAGCCCCAGCATTTT. Amino acid sequence: CASSLESGDNQPQHF.

By sample share, this clone is medium-sized. V gene TRBV6-1 combines with J gene TRBJ2-7; D remains unclear. Germline V lookup: CDR1 MNHNS, CDR2 SASEGT. The V gene lost 0 bases and the J gene lost 10 bases, with 7 bases spanning the gap. The CDR3 covers 11 residues. The CDR3, as DNA: TGTGCCAGCAGTGAAGCCTTGCTTCAGTACTTC. Amino acids: CASSEALLQYF.

This clone has at least ten counts. The final CDR3 position lacks the conserved phenylalanine or tryptophan, pointing to a likely read error. CDR3: CASSLSASYNEQFV. CDR3 DNA: TGTGCCAGCAGTTTGAGCGCGTCCTACAATGAGCAGTTCGTC. The chain has TRBV12-3 or TRBV12-4 and TRBJ2-1; D is unresolved. V shed 3 bases and J shed 1 base, with 7 bases lying between them. There are 14 residues in the CDR3.

This clone was counted at least ten times. This sample also contains other DNA sequences that code for the same CDR3. The gene calls are TRBV3-1 and TRBJ2-7; no clear D. Germline-derived CDR1 and CDR2 are LGHDT and YNNKEL (reference sequence). The CDR3 consists of 13 residues. Trimming removed 8 bases from V and 2 bases from J, with 13 bases in between. CDR3 bases: TGTGCCAGCTCCGACTTCTTAACCTACGAGCAGTACTTC. Encoded protein: CASSDFLTYEQYF.

In its sample, this clone is medium-sized. The V and J genes are TRBV19 and TRBJ2-3; TRBD1 matches 9 bases. Germline values: CDR1 LNHDA, CDR2 SQIVND (reference sequence). CDR3 size: 13 residues. V gave up 4 bases and J gave up 5 bases; unmatched junction bases: 1. The CDR3 here is CASSNRGRDTQYF. The CDR3 coding sequence is TGTGCCAGTAGTAACAGGGGGCGAGATACGCAGTATTTT.